Many counts were recorded for the clone carrying this TCR beta chain. The data were taken from a study of blood T cells in healthy people across ages. Primed by a sample-barcoded 5' primer and a J-beta primer mix, a second PCR proceeded for about 6 to 11 cycles. TCRdb fed the 5' RACE reads into MiXCR, producing one record per CDR3 protein. The repertoire holds hundreds of thousands of distinct CDR3 sequences, 40% to 45% seen once, with around 30% in the top ten. The sequence derives from a man of 80 years or more in good health. The sequenced sample consisted of blood.

This CDR3 reads CATGQGNQPQHF. CDR3 sequence (DNA): TGTGCCACGGGACAGGGAAATCAGCCCCAGCATTTT. V usage is TRBV24-1 and J usage is TRBJ1-5, with TRBD1 identical over 9 bases. V gave up 10 bases and J gave up 4 bases; unmatched junction bases: 1. The CDR3 is 12 amino acids. Germline V gene data show CDR1 as KGHDR and CDR2 as SFDVKD.